The 31 T cell receptor beta chains presented below share a single source sample, sequenced in a study of T-cell memory formation after mild COVID-19. TCRdb itself ran the 5' RACE reads through MiXCR, one entry per CDR3 protein. The table lists roughly 450,000 distinct CDR3 sequences, roughly 20% of them singletons. Material: PBMCs or a T cell subset sorted from them (not recorded which). The source of these receptors is an adult woman who had mild COVID-19 (a few samples of this study predate the infection). Cell type and time point are not known.

This chain joins TRBV2 and TRBJ2-1; 13 bases align to TRBD2. Germline-derived CDR1 and CDR2 are SNHLY and FYNNEI. J lost 5 bases, V lost 4 bases, and 14 bases had no gene match. CDR3 size: 19 residues. CDR3 protein: CASSGPGLAGVWVDNEQFF. CDR3 sequence (DNA): TGTGCCAGCAGTGGCCCCGGACTAGCGGGAGTCTGGGTAGACAATGAGCAGTTCTTC.

CDR3 DNA: TGTGCCACCAGCAGAGTGAGCAGGGGCGGAGGCTACACCTTC. Its translation is CATSRVSRGGGYTF. The chain is built from TRBV15 and TRBJ1-2, with D perhaps matching TRBD1 (6 bases). V dropped 1 base and J dropped 8 bases, with 14 bases sitting between them. Germline CDR1 reads LNHNV; CDR2 reads YYDKDF (reference sequence). The CDR3 has 14 residues. The full variable domain, in which reference TRBV15 and TRBJ1-2 provide the parts outside the CDR3, is DAMVIQNPRYQVTQFGKPVTLSCSQTLNHNVMYWYQQKSSQAPKLLFHYYDKDFNNEADTPDNFQSRRPNTSFCFLDIRSPGLGDTAMYLCATSRVSRGGGYTFGSGTRLTVV.

This clonotype has more than one count but fewer than ten. The chain recombines TRBV5-1 with TRBJ2-5, with TRBD1 as a possible D gene (5 bases). Germline CDR1 SGHRS, CDR2 YFSETQ. The CDR3 has 14 amino acids. Trimming removed 0 bases at V and 4 bases at J, with 10 bases between. The CDR3 loop is CASSLDWGGETQYF. The CDR3 coding sequence is TGCGCCAGCAGCTTGGATTGGGGCGGAGAGACCCAGTACTTC.

This clonotype was found many times. The chain combines TRBV12-3 or TRBV12-4 with TRBJ2-1, with D uncertain. The V and J ends lost 1 base and 9 bases respectively, with 10 bases between them. CDR3 size: 13 residues. CDR3 sequence (DNA): TGTGCCAGCAGTTTAGTGGAGCGTTCTGAGCAGTTCTTC. Its protein product is CASSLVERSEQFF.

The V gene is TRBV20-1, the J gene TRBJ2-7, with TRBD1 matching over 10 bases. The CDR3 totals 15 residues. In germline, CDR1 is DFQATT, CDR2 SNEGSKA (reference sequence). V lost 2 bases to trimming and J lost 8 bases; unmatched junction nucleotides: 12. The CDR3 loop is CSARLHSGTGEKQYF. The CDR3 nucleotides are TGCAGTGCTAGATTACACTCCGGGACAGGGGAAAAGCAGTACTTC.

The chain recombines TRBV5-1 with TRBJ2-6; the D call may be TRBD1 or TRBD2 (5 bases each). Trimming removed 3 bases from V and 4 bases from J, with 5 bases in between. Per the germline V gene, CDR1 is SGHRS and CDR2 is YFSETQ. The CDR3 is 13 residues long. CDR3 sequence: CASSWDGANVLTF. The CDR3 DNA follows: TGCGCCAGCAGCTGGGACGGGGCCAACGTCCTGACTTTC.

The V call is TRBV6-5, the J call TRBJ2-5, with 7 bases aligning to TRBD2. The germline CDR1 and CDR2 sequences are MNHEY and SVGAGI. This CDR3 is 15 amino acids long. V lost 2 bases, J lost 2 bases, and 5 bases stayed unmatched. This CDR3 reads CASSYGWGGQETQYF. CDR3 sequence (DNA): TGTGCCAGCAGTTACGGGTGGGGAGGGCAAGAGACCCAGTACTTC.

The rearrangement uses TRBV9 and TRBJ2-1; no clear D gene. V was cut by 4 bases and J by 8 bases, with 19 bases left in between. Germline V lookup: CDR1 SGDLS, CDR2 YYNGEE. The length of the CDR3 is 15 residues. The CDR3 sequence is CASSPRNGLGYEQFF. CDR3 in DNA: TGTGCCAGCAGCCCACGGAACGGCTTGGGGTATGAGCAGTTCTTC.

The chain carries TRBV7-2 and TRBJ2-7; TRBD2 aligns across 8 bases. Germline V gene lookup returns CDR1 SGHTA and CDR2 FQGNSA. V lost 4 bases and J lost 1; bases outside the gene matches: 12. This CDR3 region has 17 residues. This CDR3 is CASSSESFSGISYEQYF. The CDR3 DNA sequence: TGTGCCAGCAGCTCCGAAAGCTTTAGCGGGATTTCCTACGAGCAGTACTTC.

The chain joins TRBV7-2 to TRBJ1-2; 8 bases match TRBD1. Germline assignment: CDR1 SGHTA and CDR2 FQGNSA. The J segment lost 8 bases and the V segment lost 0 bases, leaving 5 bases of the junction unmatched. The CDR3 covers 14 residues. For the CDR3, the DNA is TGTGCCAGCAGCTTAGCGGTCAGGGGGCAAGGCTACACCTTC. Residues: CASSLAVRGQGYTF. Complete variable domain (other parts from reference TRBV7-2 and TRBJ1-2): GAGVSQSPSNKVTEKGKDVELRCDPISGHTALYWYRQSLGQGLEFLIYFQGNSAPDKSGLPSDRFSAERTGGSVSTLTIQRTQQEDSAVYLCASSLAVRGQGYTFGSGTRLTVV.

The chain combines TRBV3-1 with TRBJ1-6; D is uncertain. Germline V CDR1 and CDR2: LGHDT, YNNKEL (reference sequence). This CDR3 comprises 14 residues. Between the trimmed V and J ends, which lost 2 bases and 9 bases, there was a span of 11 bases. For the CDR3, the DNA is TGTGCCAGCAGCCAATTGGGCCTAGGTTCACCCCTCCACTTT. It yields the protein CASSQLGLGSPLHF.

The rearrangement joins TRBV7-9 to TRBJ1-1, with D hard to call. CDR3 length: 14 residues. The germline V gene has CDR1 SEHNR and CDR2 FQNEAQ (reference sequence). Trimming pared 4 bases from V and 7 bases from J, leaving 16 bases between. For the CDR3, the DNA is TGTGCCAGCAGCTCTGGAGGGCAGTTCTTTGAAGCTTTCTTT. Translated: CASSSGGQFFEAFF.

The rearrangement joins TRBV11-2 to TRBJ2-3; no clear D gene. The germline V gene encodes CDR1 SGHAT and CDR2 FQNNGV. V was pared by 7 bases and J by 0 bases, with 11 bases between. The CDR3 is 14 amino acids. CDR3 in amino acids: CASTTYDSTDTQYF. As DNA, the CDR3 is TGTGCCAGCACCACCTACGATAGCACAGATACGCAGTATTTT.

The J gene is TRBJ1-1, the V gene TRBV6-2 or TRBV6-3, with TRBD1 matching 8 bases. CDR3 length: 14 amino acids. CDR1 and CDR2 from the germline V gene are MNHEY and SVGEGT. V shed 6 bases, J shed 8 bases, and the junction held 11 bases outside the gene matches. CDR3 DNA: TGTGCCAGCAGACTGGGACAGGTCTTGGGAGAAGCTTTCTTT. This sequence encodes CASRLGQVLGEAFF.

The V gene is TRBV5-1, the J gene TRBJ2-1; TRBD1 matches 10 bases. V lost 4 bases to trimming and J lost 1 base; unmatched junction nucleotides: 14. Germline V CDR1 and CDR2: SGHRS, YFSETQ. The CDR3 sequence is 19 residues long. The CDR3 region is CASSPDFLGGQGSYNEQFF. CDR3 in DNA: TGCGCCAGCAGCCCGGACTTTTTAGGGGGACAGGGGTCCTACAATGAGCAGTTCTTC.

This clonotype has ten or more counts. This rearrangement joins TRBV20-1 to TRBJ2-1, with D possibly matching TRBD1 (6 bases). The V gene's germline CDR1 is DFQATT and CDR2 SNEGSKA (reference sequence). V was trimmed by 5 bases and J by 1 base, leaving 15 bases between them. CDR3 length: 15 residues. Here the CDR3 reads CSAGTIGVSYNEQFF. DNA for the CDR3: TGCAGTGCTGGGACAATAGGGGTTTCCTACAATGAGCAGTTCTTC.

V is TRBV20-1 and J is TRBJ1-2, with TRBD1 matching 8 bases. CDR3 length equals 16 residues. Unmatched junction bases numbered 18, after V lost 6 bases and J lost 6 bases. CDR1 is DFQATT, CDR2 SNEGSKA, per germline (reference sequence). The CDR3 reads CSAPRQGPRGWDGYTF. The DNA of the CDR3 is TGCAGTGCCCCGAGACAGGGGCCGCGAGGTTGGGATGGCTACACCTTC.

This clonotype was detected once. The rearrangement joins TRBV28 to TRBJ1-5; 10 positions agree with TRBD1. Germline V CDR1 and CDR2: MDHEN, SYDVKM. Trimming removed 6 bases from V and 5 bases from J; junction bases left unmatched: 16. The CDR3 has 18 amino acids. Written as DNA, the CDR3 is TGTGCCAGCAGCAATCCCAGGGATTGGGACAGGGGTTATCAGCCCCAGCATTTT. It codes for CASSNPRDWDRGYQPQHF.

This clonotype was seen a handful of times. CDR3 in DNA: TGTGCCAGCAGCCCGGGCCTCTTCGGCTATGGCTACACCTTC. As protein: CASSPGLFGYGYTF. This chain joins TRBV3-1 and TRBJ1-2; D unresolved. Germline assignment: CDR1 LGHDT and CDR2 YNNKEL (reference sequence). CDR3 size: 14 residues. Trimming took 4 bases from V and 4 from J, leaving 13 bases between them. Using reference TRBV3-1 and TRBJ1-2 for the parts outside the CDR3, the full variable domain is DTAVSQTPKYLVTQMGNDKSIKCEQNLGHDTMYWYKQDSKKFLKIMFSYNNKELIINETVPNRFSPKSPDKAHLNLHINSLELGDSAVYFCASSPGLFGYGYTFGSGTRLTVV.

This CDR3 reads CASSPPSGRNTEAFF. The CDR3 DNA follows: TGTGCCAGCTCACCACCGTCAGGAAGGAACACTGAAGCTTTCTTT. The rearrangement uses TRBV18 and TRBJ1-1; D remains unclear. The CDR3 totals 15 residues. Trimming took 0 bases from V and 1 from J, leaving 9 bases between them. Germline CDR1 reads KGHSH; CDR2 reads LQKENI.

In its sample, this clonotype was seen a few times. The gene calls are TRBV5-1 and TRBJ2-6, with D maybe TRBD2 (6 bases). The CDR3 is 16 residues long. The V end was cut by 0 bases, the J end by 2 bases, with 9 bases between. Germline V gene lookup returns CDR1 SGHRS and CDR2 YFSETQ. The CDR3 DNA is TGCGCCAGCAGCTTGGTCGGGACTGCTGGGGCCAACGTCCTGACTTTC. This encodes CASSLVGTAGANVLTF.

The V call is TRBV6-2 or TRBV6-3, the J call TRBJ2-3; 7 bases match TRBD1. Germline CDR1 reads MNHEY; CDR2 reads SVGEGT. The CDR3 consists of 13 residues. V shed 4 bases and J 4 bases; nucleotides not matched to a gene: 2. The CDR3 nucleotides read TGTGCCAGCAGTTGGGGACAGCCAGATACGCAGTATTTT. The encoded protein is CASSWGQPDTQYF.

V and J are TRBV7-9 and TRBJ2-1; the D call may be TRBD1 or TRBD2 (5 bases each). The CDR3 has 15 amino acids. The V gene's germline CDR1 is SEHNR and CDR2 FQNEAQ (reference sequence). Trimming took 5 bases from V and 2 from J, leaving 13 bases between them. The CDR3 DNA reads as TGTGCCAGCAGCCACCGGGACCGGCCCTACAATGAGCAGTTCTTC. Translated, it gives CASSHRDRPYNEQFF.

This chain links TRBV12-3 or TRBV12-4 with TRBJ2-3; 8 bases map to TRBD2. V lost 5 bases to trimming and J lost 1 base; unmatched junction nucleotides: 8. The CDR3 has 16 amino acids. The CDR3, as DNA: TGTGCCAGCAGTCTTGGACTAGCTCAGGGCACAGATACGCAGTATTTT. Its translation is CASSLGLAQGTDTQYF.

This clonotype was counted only a few times. The chain is built from TRBV20-1 and TRBJ2-7; TRBD1 aligns across 8 bases. Germline lookup yields CDR1 DFQATT and CDR2 SNEGSKA (reference sequence). The CDR3 spans 14 residues. The V gene end was trimmed by 3 bases and the J gene end by 2 bases; junction bases not matched to a gene: 6. The DNA of the CDR3 is TGCAGTGCTAGGCGACAGGGGCCCCCCTACGAGCAGTACTTC. Translation: CSARRQGPPYEQYF.

The chain recombines TRBV4-3 with TRBJ1-1; TRBD1 might be the D (5 bases). Germline-derived CDR1 and CDR2 are LGHNA and YSLEER. The CDR3 has 15 residues. The ends were cut back, 1 base at V and 3 bases at J, with 12 bases in the middle. CDR3 in DNA: TGCGCCAGCAGCCAAGGTGAAGGGGCGGACACTGAAGCTTTCTTT. Protein sequence: CASSQGEGADTEAFF.

The chain uses TRBV18 and TRBJ2-3; 13 nucleotides align to TRBD2. V lost 5 bases to trimming and J lost 4 bases; unmatched junction nucleotides: 6. Germline-derived CDR1 and CDR2 are KGHSH and LQKENI. The CDR3 sequence is 16 residues long. The CDR3 is CASSSRTSGSADTQYF. The CDR3 nucleotides are TGTGCCAGCTCATCTAGGACTAGCGGGAGCGCAGATACGCAGTATTTT. The whole variable domain, filled in from reference TRBV18 and TRBJ2-3, reads NAGVMQNPRHLVRRRGQEARLRCSPMKGHSHVYWYRQLPEEGLKFMVYLQKENIIDESGMPKERFSAEFPKEGPSILRIQQVVRGDSAAYFCASSSRTSGSADTQYFGPGTRLTVL.

This clonotype was counted a few times. This chain connects TRBV6-2 or TRBV6-3 to TRBJ2-2; 7 nucleotides agree with TRBD2. This CDR3 contains 15 residues. V shed 6 bases, J shed 5 bases, and the junction held 9 bases outside the gene matches. CDR1 is MNHEY, CDR2 SVGEGT, per germline. CDR3 amino acids: CASRTSGGSTGELFF. CDR3 in DNA: TGTGCCAGCAGGACCTCTGGCGGGAGTACCGGGGAGCTGTTTTTT.

The sample holds many counts of this clonotype. The chain carries TRBV12-3 or TRBV12-4 and TRBJ2-5, with D maybe TRBD2 (5 bases). The CDR3 covers 13 residues. The V gene lost 8 bases and the J gene lost 5 bases, with 15 bases spanning the gap. The CDR3 bases are TGTGCCAGCGGCCGGGCCTCGGGGGAGACCCAGTACTTC. Translated: CASGRASGETQYF.

The chain recombines TRBV7-2 with TRBJ1-2, with D hard to call. The CDR3 consists of 13 residues. Trimming cost V 3 bases and J 3 bases, with 8 bases left between them. The V gene's germline CDR1 is SGHTA and CDR2 FQGNSA. As DNA, the CDR3 is TGTGCCAGCAGCTTTGAAACAGACTATGGCTACACCTTC. It is translated as CASSFETDYGYTF. Full variable domain (missing parts from reference TRBV7-2 and TRBJ1-2): GAGVSQSPSNKVTEKGKDVELRCDPISGHTALYWYRQSLGQGLEFLIYFQGNSAPDKSGLPSDRFSAERTGGSVSTLTIQRTQQEDSAVYLCASSFETDYGYTFGSGTRLTVV.

This clonotype was seen a few times. The chain links TRBV30 to TRBJ1-1; no clear D. Germline V gene sequence: CDR1 GTSNPN, CDR2 SVGIG (reference sequence). This CDR3 is 12 amino acids long. The V end was cut by 2 bases, the J end by 4 bases, with 8 bases between. DNA for the CDR3: TGTGCCTGGAGTAGAGGGCCCACTGAAGCTTTCTTT. It specifies CAWSRGPTEAFF.